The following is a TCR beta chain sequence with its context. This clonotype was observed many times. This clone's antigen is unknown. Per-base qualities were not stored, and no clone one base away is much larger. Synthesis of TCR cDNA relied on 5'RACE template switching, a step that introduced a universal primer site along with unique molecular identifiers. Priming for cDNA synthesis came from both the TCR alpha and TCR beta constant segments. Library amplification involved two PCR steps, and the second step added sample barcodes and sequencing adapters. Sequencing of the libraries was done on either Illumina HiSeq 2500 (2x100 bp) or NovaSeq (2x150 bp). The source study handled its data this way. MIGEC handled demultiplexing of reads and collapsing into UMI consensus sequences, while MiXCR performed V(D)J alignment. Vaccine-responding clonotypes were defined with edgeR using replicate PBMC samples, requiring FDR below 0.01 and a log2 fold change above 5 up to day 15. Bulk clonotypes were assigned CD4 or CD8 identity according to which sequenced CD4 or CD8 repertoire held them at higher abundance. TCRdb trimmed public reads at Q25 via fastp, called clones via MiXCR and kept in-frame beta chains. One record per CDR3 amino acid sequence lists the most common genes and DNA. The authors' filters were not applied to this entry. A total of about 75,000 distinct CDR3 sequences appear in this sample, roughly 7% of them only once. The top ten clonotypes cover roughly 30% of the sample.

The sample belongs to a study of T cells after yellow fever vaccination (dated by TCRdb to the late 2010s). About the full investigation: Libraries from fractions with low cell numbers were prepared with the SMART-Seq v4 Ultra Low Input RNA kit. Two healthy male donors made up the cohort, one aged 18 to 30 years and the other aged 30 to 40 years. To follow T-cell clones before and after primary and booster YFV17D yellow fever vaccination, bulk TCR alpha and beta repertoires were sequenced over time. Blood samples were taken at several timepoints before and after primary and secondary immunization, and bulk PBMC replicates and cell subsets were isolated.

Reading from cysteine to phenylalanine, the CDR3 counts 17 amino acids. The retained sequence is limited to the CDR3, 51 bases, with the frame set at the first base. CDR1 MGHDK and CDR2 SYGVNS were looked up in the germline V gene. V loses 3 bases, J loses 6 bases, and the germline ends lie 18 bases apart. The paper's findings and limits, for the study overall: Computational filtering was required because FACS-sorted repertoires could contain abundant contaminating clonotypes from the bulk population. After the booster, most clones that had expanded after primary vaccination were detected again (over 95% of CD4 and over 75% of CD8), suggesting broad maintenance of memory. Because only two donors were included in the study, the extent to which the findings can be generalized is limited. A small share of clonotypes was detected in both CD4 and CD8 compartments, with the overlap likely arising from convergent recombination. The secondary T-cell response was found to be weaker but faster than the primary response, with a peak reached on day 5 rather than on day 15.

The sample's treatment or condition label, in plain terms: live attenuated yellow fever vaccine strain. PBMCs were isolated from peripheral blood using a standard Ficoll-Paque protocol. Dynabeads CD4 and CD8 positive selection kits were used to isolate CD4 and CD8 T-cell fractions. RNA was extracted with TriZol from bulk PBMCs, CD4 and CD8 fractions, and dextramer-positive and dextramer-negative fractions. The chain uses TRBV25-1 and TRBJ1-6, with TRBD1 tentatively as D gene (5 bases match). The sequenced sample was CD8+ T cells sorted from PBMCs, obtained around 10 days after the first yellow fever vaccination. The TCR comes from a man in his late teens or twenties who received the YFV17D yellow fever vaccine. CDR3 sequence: CASSDLTGGRINSPLHF. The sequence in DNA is TGTGCCAGCAGTGATTTGACCGGGGGACGGATTAATTCACCCCTCCACTTT.